This T cell receptor (beta chain) was captured in a study of graft-versus-host responses after intestinal transplantation. Responders (roughly 200,000, CFSE-labeled) were co-plated with roughly 200,000 irradiated, violet-dye-labeled stimulators. The CDR3 loop spans 12 amino acids. Trimming at V came to 5 bases and at J to 7 bases, leaving 5 bases not matched to a gene. Germline assignment: CDR1 MNHNS and CDR2 SASEGT. Only in-frame clones appear in the TCRdb table, and some are missing; sequencing was by immunoSEQ multiplex PCR. The sample shows roughly 14,000 clones, around 30% of them seen only once. This clone was found a few times.

The rearrangement joins TRBV6-1 to TRBJ2-7, with 7 bases fitting TRBD1. This TCR came from a human patient who received an intestinal transplant. The material sequenced was alloreactive CD8+ T cells from a mixed lymphocyte reaction culture, taken before intestinal transplant. Described subset: CFSE-low proliferating T cells sorted from approximately 6-day pre-transplant mixed lymphocyte reaction (GvH or HvG direction). CDR3 sequence: CASSYTGEEQYF. CDR3 coding DNA: TGTGCCAGCAGTTATACAGGGGAAGAGCAGTACTTC.